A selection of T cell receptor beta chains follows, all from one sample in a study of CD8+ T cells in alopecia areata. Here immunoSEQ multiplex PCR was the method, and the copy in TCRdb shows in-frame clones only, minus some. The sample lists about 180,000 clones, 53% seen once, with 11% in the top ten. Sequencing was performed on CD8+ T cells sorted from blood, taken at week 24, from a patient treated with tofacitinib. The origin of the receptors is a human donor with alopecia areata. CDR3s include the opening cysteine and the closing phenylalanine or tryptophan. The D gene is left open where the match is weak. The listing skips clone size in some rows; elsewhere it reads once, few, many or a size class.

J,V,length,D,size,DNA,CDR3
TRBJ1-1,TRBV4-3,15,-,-,TGCGCCAGCAGCCTTTACAGGGCCATGAACACTGAAGCTTTCTTT,CASSLYRAMNTEAFF
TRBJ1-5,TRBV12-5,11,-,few,TGTGCTAGTGGCCAATATCAGCCCCAGCATTTT,CASGQYQPQHF
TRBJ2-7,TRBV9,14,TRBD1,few,TGTGCCAGCAGCGCCAATCAGGGGGCCTCCGAGCAGTACTTC,CASSANQGASEQYF
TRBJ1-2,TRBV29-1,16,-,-,TGCAGCGTTGGGGATTACCTCGGGACGGACACCTATGGCTACACCTTC,CSVGDYLGTDTYGYTF
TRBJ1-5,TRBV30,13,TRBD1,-,TGTGCCTGGAGTGGGGACAGAAATCAGCCCCAGCATTTT,CAWSGDRNQPQHF
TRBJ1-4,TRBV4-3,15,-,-,TGCGCCAGCAGCCAAGATGTGCGGGGTAATGAAAAACTGTTTTTT,CASSQDVRGNEKLFF
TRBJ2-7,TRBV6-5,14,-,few,TGTGCCAGCAGTTACTCCACGGAAGACTACGAGCAGTACTTC,CASSYSTEDYEQYF
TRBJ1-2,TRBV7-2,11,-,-,TGTGCCAGCAGCTCTACTCCGGGAGCCATTTTC,CASSSTPGAIF
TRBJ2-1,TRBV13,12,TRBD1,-,TGTGCCAGCAGCGCATCCGGGACAGGACAGTTCTTC,CASSASGTGQFF
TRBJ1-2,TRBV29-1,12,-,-,TGCAGCGTTTATGTTGGTGTTGGGGACTACACCTTC,CSVYVGVGDYTF